The entry below describes one TCR beta chain. What it recognizes is unknown. Naive CD8 cells lacked CD45RO, underwent positive selection for CCR7 and left out terminally differentiated effector memory CD45RA+ cells. The data are from a study of shared clonotypes between healthy human individuals. Study information: Each donor's CD8 memory used one plate, CD8 naive two, each CD4 subset three.

V was trimmed by 0 bases and J by 4 bases, leaving 9 bases between them. Germline-derived CDR1 and CDR2 are SGHVS and FQNEAQ. CDR3 length equals 15 residues. Deep-level assay runs were performed. The method was immunoSEQ multiplex PCR; TCRdb's version includes in-frame clones alone and lacks a portion of them. The table includes around 2,100,000 clones, about 95% detected once. Findings of the study overall: Non-shared clonotypes were found to have lower generation probabilities than the clonotypes that were shared by all four of the sorted-subset donors.

The source material was naive CD8+ T cells sorted from blood. This sequence joins TRBV7-8 and TRBJ2-2; D perhaps matches TRBD1 (5 bases). This receptor was identified in a man aged 18-30 years in good health. The CDR3, as DNA: TGTGCCAGCAGCTTAGCAGGGGTCGGCACCGGGGAGCTGTTTTTT. As protein: CASSLAGVGTGELFF. The full variable domain, its missing parts supplied by reference TRBV7-8 and TRBJ2-2, is GAGVSQSPRYKVAKRGQDVALRCDPISGHVSLFWYQQALGQGPEFLTYFQNEAQLDKSGLPSDRFFAERPEGSVSTLKIQRTQQEDSAVYLCASSLAGVGTGELFFGEGSRLTVL.